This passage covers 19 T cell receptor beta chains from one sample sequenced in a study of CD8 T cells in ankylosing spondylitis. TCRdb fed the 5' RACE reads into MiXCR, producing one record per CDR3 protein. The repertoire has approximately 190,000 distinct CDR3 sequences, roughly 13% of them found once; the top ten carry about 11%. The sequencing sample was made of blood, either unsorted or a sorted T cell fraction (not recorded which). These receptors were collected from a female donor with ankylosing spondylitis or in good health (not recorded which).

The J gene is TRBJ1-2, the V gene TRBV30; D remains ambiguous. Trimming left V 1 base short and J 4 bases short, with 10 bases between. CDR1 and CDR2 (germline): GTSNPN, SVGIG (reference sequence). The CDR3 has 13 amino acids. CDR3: CAWSGQAIYGYTF. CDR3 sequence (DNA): TGTGCCTGGAGTGGGCAGGCCATCTATGGCTACACCTTC.

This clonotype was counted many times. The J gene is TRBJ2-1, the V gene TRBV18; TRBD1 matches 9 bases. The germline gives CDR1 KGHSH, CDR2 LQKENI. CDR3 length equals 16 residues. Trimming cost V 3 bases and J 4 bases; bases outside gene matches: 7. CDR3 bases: TGTGCCAGCTCACCGCTTGGGACAGGGTTATACAATGAGCAGTTCTTC. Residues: CASSPLGTGLYNEQFF.

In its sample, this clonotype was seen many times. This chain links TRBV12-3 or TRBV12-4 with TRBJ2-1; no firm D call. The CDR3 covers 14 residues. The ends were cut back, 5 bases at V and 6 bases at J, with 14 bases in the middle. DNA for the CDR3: TGTGCCAGCAGTCTGGACCTTCCAGGCAATGAGCAGTTCTTC. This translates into CASSLDLPGNEQFF.

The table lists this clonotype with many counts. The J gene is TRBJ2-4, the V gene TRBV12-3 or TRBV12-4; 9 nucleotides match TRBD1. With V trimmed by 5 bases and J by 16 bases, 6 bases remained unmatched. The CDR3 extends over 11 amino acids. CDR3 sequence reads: CASSAGTGTYF. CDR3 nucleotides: TGTGCCAGCAGTGCCGGGACAGGGACTTACTTC.

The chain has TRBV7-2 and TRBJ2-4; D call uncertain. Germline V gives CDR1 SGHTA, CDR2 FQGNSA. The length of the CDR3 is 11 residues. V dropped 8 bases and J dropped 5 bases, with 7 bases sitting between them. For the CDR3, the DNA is TGTGCCAGCGTTGGGCAAAACATTCAGTACTTC. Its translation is CASVGQNIQYF.

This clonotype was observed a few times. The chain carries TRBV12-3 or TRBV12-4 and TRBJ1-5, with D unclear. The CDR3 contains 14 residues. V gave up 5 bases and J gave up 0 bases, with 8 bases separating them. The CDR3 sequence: CASSPAYSNQPQHF. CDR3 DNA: TGTGCCAGCAGTCCAGCTTATAGCAATCAGCCCCAGCATTTT.

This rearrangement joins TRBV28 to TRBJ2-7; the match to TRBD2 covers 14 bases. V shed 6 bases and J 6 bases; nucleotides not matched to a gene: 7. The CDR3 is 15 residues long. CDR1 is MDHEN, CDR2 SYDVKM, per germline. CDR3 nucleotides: TGTGCCAGCAGGTCGGGACTAGCGGGAGTCTCCGAGCAGTACTTC. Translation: CASRSGLAGVSEQYF.

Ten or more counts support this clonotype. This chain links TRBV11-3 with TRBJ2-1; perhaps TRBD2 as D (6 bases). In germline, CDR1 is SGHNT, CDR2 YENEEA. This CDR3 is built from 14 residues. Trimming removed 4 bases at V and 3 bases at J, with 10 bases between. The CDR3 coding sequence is TGTGCCAGCAGCTCGGGACTTAACTACAATGAGCAGTTCTTC. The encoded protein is CASSSGLNYNEQFF.

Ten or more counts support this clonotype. The DNA of the CDR3 is TGTGCCAGTTGGGGACAGGGGCTTGACACTGAAGCTTTCTTT. This sequence encodes CASWGQGLDTEAFF. The chain joins TRBV19 to TRBJ1-1; TRBD1 agrees at 10 bases. Trimming cost V 8 bases and J 3 bases; bases outside gene matches: 6. CDR3 size: 14 residues. Germline CDR1 is LNHDA and CDR2 is SQIVND (reference sequence).

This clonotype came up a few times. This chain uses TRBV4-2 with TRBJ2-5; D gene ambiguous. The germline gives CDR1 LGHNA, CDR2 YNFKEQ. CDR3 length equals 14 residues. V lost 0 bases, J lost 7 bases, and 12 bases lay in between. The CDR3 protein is CASSQDPQGGTQYF. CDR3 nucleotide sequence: TGTGCCAGCAGCCAAGACCCTCAAGGCGGGACCCAGTACTTC.

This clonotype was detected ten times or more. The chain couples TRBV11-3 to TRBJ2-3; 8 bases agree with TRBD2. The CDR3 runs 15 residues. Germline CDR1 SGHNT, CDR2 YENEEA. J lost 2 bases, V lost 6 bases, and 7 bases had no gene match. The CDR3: CASSSLAGYTDTQYF. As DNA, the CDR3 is TGTGCCAGCAGTTCCTTAGCGGGATACACAGATACGCAGTATTTT.

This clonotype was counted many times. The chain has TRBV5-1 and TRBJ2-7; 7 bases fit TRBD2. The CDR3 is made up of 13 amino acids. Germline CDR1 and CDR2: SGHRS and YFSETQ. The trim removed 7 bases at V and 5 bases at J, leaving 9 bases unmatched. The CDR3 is CASRSPAGNEQYF. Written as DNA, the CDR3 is TGCGCCAGCCGAAGCCCAGCGGGAAACGAGCAGTACTTC.

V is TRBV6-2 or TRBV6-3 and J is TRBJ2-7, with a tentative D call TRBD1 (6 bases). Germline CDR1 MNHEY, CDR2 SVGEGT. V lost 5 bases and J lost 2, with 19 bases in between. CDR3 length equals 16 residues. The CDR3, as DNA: TGTGCCAGCAGTCTCTCCAGAAGCAGGGGACCCTACGAGCAGTACTTC. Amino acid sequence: CASSLSRSRGPYEQYF.

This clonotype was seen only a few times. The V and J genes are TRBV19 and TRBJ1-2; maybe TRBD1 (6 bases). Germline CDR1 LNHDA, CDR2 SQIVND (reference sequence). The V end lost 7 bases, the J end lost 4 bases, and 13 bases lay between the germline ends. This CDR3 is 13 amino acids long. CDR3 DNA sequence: TGTGCCAGTACTCGGACAGACGGCTATGGCTACACCTTC. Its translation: CASTRTDGYGYTF.

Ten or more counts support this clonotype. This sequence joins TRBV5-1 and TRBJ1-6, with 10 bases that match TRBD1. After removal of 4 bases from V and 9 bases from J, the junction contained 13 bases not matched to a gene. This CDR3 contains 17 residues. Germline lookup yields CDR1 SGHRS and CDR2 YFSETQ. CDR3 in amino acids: CASSRKTTGQGPSPLHF. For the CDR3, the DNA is TGCGCCAGCAGCCGAAAAACAACGGGACAGGGGCCTTCACCCCTCCACTTT.

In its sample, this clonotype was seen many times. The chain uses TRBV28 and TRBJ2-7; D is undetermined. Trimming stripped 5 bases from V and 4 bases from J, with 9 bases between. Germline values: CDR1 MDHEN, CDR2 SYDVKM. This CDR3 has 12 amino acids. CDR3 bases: TGTGCCAGCAGTACTTCAGTGTACGAGCAGTACTTC. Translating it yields CASSTSVYEQYF.

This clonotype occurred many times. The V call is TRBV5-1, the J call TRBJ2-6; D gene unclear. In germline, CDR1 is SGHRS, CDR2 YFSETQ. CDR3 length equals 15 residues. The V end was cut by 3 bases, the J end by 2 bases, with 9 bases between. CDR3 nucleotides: TGCGCCAGCAGCTCAAGGGTTGCTGGGGCCAACGTCCTGACTTTC. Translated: CASSSRVAGANVLTF.

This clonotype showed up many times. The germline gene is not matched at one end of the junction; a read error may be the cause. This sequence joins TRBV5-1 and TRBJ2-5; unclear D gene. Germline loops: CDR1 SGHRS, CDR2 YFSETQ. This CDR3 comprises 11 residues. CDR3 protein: CASSLEETQYF. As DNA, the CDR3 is TGTGCCAGCAGCTTAGAAGAGACCCAGTACTTC.

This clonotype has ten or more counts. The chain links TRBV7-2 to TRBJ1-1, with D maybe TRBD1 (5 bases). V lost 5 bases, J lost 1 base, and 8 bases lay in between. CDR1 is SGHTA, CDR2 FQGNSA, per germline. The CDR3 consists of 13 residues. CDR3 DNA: TGTGCCAGCAGCACGCAGGGGAACACTGAAGCTTTCTTT. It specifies CASSTQGNTEAFF.